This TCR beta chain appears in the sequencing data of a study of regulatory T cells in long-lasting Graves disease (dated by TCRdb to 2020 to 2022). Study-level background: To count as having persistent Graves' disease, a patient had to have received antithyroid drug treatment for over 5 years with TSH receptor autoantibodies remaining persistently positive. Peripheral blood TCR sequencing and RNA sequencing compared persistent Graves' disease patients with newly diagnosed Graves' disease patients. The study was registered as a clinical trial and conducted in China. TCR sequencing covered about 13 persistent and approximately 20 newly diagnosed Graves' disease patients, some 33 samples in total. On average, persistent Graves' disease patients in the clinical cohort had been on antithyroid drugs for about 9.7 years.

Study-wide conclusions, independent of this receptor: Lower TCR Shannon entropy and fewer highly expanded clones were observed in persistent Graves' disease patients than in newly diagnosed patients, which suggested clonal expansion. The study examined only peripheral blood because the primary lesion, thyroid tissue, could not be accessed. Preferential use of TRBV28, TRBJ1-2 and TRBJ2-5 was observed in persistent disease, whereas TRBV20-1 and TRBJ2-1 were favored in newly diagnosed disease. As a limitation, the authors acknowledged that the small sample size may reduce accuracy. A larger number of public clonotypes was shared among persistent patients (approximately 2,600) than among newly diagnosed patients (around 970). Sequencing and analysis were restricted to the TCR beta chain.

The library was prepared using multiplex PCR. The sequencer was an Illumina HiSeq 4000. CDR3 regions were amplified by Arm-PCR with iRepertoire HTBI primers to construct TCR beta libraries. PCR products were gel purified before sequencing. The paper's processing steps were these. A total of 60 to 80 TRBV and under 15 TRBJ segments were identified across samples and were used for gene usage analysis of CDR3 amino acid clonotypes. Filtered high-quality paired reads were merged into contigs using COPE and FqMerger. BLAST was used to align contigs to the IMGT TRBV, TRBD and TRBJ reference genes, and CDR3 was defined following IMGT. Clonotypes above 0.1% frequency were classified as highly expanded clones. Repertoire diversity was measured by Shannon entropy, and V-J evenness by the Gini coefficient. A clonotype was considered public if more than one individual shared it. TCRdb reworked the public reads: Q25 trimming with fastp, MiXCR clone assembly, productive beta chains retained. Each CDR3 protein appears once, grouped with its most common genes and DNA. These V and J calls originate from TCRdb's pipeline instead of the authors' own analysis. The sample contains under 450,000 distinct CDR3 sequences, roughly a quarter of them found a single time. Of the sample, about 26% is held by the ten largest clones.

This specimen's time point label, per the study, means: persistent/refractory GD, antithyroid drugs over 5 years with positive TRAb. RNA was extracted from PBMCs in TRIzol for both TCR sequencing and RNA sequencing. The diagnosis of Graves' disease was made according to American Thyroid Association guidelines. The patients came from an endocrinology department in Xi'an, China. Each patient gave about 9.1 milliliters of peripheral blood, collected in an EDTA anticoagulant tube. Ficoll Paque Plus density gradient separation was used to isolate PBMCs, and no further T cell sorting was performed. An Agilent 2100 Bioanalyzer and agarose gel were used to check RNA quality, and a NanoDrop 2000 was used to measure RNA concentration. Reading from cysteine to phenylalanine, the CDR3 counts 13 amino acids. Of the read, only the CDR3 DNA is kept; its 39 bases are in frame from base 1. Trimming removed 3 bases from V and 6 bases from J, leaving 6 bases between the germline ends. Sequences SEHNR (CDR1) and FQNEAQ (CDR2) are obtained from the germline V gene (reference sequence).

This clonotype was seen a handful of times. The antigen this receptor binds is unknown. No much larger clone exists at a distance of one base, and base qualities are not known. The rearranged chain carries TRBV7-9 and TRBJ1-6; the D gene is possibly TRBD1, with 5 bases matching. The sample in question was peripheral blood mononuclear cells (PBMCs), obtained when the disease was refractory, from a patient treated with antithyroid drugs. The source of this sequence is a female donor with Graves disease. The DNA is TGTGCCAGCAGCTTGGACACTAATTCACCCCTCCACTTT. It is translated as CASSLDTNSPLHF.